Listed below are T cell receptor beta chains from one sample, sequenced in a study of Ad26.COV2.S vaccination and SARS-CoV-2 variants. Measured with immunoSEQ multiplex PCR; TCRdb has only the in-frame clones, and not every one. In the table there are 40,000 to 55,000 clones, 75% to 85% of which are singletons. Specimen: peripheral blood, collected after recovery from COVID-19. Every receptor here comes from a human donor who had recovered from COVID-19. Both conserved end residues are part of each CDR3. A D gene is named only where the DNA matches it firmly. The size field is filled for only some rows; it gives once, few, many or a size class.

CDR3nt: TGTGCCAGCTCACCTGGACTAGCGGACTCCTACGAGCAGTACTTC
CDR3aa: CASSPGLADSYEQYF
d_gene: TRBD2
len: 15
j_gene: TRBJ2-7
v_gene: TRBV18
abundance: -

CDR3nt: TGTGCCACCTCCGAGGGTCGGAAAGGAGGCACTGAAGCTTTCTTT
CDR3aa: CATSEGRKGGTEAFF
d_gene: -
len: 15
j_gene: TRBJ1-1
v_gene: TRBV24-1
abundance: -

CDR3nt: TGCGCCAGCAGCTTGGGAACATTTGGGAACACTGAAGCTTTCTTT
CDR3aa: CASSLGTFGNTEAFF
d_gene: -
len: 15
j_gene: TRBJ1-1
v_gene: TRBV5-1
abundance: -

CDR3nt: TGTGCCAGCAGTCCTCAAAGGGGGGGCACAGATACGCAGTATTTT
CDR3aa: CASSPQRGGTDTQYF
d_gene: -
len: 15
j_gene: TRBJ2-3
v_gene: TRBV5-8
abundance: -

CDR3nt: TGCGCCAGCAGTGAGTTCTCGGACAGTAATGAAAAACTGTTTTTT
CDR3aa: CASSEFSDSNEKLFF
d_gene: -
len: 15
j_gene: TRBJ1-4
v_gene: TRBV10-2
abundance: -

CDR3nt: TGTGCCAGCAGCCCCGCAGGAGAGAACACTGAAGCTTTCTTT
CDR3aa: CASSPAGENTEAFF
d_gene: -
len: 14
j_gene: TRBJ1-1
v_gene: TRBV3-1/TRBV3-2
abundance: -

CDR3nt: TGTGCCTGGACTGGGCAGGGCGGCACTGAAGCTTTCTTT
CDR3aa: CAWTGQGGTEAFF
d_gene: -
len: 13
j_gene: TRBJ1-1
v_gene: TRBV30
abundance: -

CDR3nt: TGTGCCAGCAGCTCCAGACAGTCCGGAAGAGAGGAAAAACTGTTTTTT
CDR3aa: CASSSRQSGREEKLFF
d_gene: -
len: 16
j_gene: TRBJ1-4
v_gene: TRBV11-1
abundance: -

CDR3nt: TGCGCCAGCAGCCCAGGATCAGGGACTCAAGAAAAACTGTTTTTT
CDR3aa: CASSPGSGTQEKLFF
d_gene: -
len: 15
j_gene: TRBJ1-4
v_gene: TRBV5-1
abundance: -

CDR3nt: TGTGCCAGCAGTGAGGTGGAGAACACTGAAGCTTTCTTT
CDR3aa: CASSEVENTEAFF
d_gene: -
len: 13
j_gene: TRBJ1-1
v_gene: TRBV2
abundance: -

CDR3nt: TGTGCCAGCAGCTTAGGTTCCCCAGGGGGAAACACCATATATTTT
CDR3aa: CASSLGSPGGNTIYF
d_gene: -
len: 15
j_gene: TRBJ1-3
v_gene: TRBV7-2
abundance: -

CDR3nt: TGTGCCAGCAAGGTTACGGGACAGCGGAACACTGAAGCTTTCTTT
CDR3aa: CASKVTGQRNTEAFF
d_gene: TRBD1
len: 15
j_gene: TRBJ1-1
v_gene: TRBV6-5
abundance: -

CDR3nt: TGTGCCAGCAGTTTAGGACAGGGGTGGGAAAAACTGTTTTTT
CDR3aa: CASSLGQGWEKLFF
d_gene: TRBD1
len: 14
j_gene: TRBJ1-4
v_gene: TRBV28
abundance: -

CDR3nt: TGCGCCAGCAGGGGGAGGTCTGGCACAGATACGCAGTATTTT
CDR3aa: CASRGRSGTDTQYF
d_gene: -
len: 14
j_gene: TRBJ2-3
v_gene: TRBV5-1
abundance: -

CDR3nt: TGTGCCACACAGGGTTGGGATAGCAATCAGCCCCAGCATTTT
CDR3aa: CATQGWDSNQPQHF
d_gene: -
len: 14
j_gene: TRBJ1-5
v_gene: TRBV10-3
abundance: many

CDR3nt: TGTGCCAGCTCACCACCGGCTCAGGGTTCGGACACCATATATTTT
CDR3aa: CASSPPAQGSDTIYF
d_gene: -
len: 15
j_gene: TRBJ1-3
v_gene: TRBV18
abundance: -

CDR3nt: TGTGCCAGCAGCAAGACAGGGTCAGGCGGCTACACCTTC
CDR3aa: CASSKTGSGGYTF
d_gene: TRBD1
len: 13
j_gene: TRBJ1-2
v_gene: TRBV7-3
abundance: -

CDR3nt: TGTGCCAGCAGCTTAGGGTTAGGAGAGAACACTGAAGCTTTCTTT
CDR3aa: CASSLGLGENTEAFF
d_gene: -
len: 15
j_gene: TRBJ1-1
v_gene: TRBV7-9
abundance: few

CDR3nt: TGTGCCAGCAGAGGTCCTCAGTCGTTCAATCAGCCCCAGCATTTT
CDR3aa: CASRGPQSFNQPQHF
d_gene: -
len: 15
j_gene: TRBJ1-5
v_gene: TRBV28
abundance: -

CDR3nt: TGTGCCAGTAGTAGGAGTCAGGGGAATTCACCCCTCCACTTT
CDR3aa: CASSRSQGNSPLHF
d_gene: -
len: 14
j_gene: TRBJ1-6
v_gene: TRBV19
abundance: -

CDR3nt: TGTGCCAGCAGCGTAGCAGTAGGTCAGGGGGTCGTAGATACGCAGTATTTT
CDR3aa: CASSVAVGQGVVDTQYF
d_gene: TRBD1
len: 17
j_gene: TRBJ2-3
v_gene: TRBV9
abundance: -

CDR3nt: TGCGCCAGCAGTGACAGGGTCACTGAAGCTTTCTTT
CDR3aa: CASSDRVTEAFF
d_gene: -
len: 12
j_gene: TRBJ1-1
v_gene: TRBV10-1
abundance: -

CDR3nt: TGTGCCAGCACCCTAACCAATGACGTAGTTTACGGCGGGGGTGGCTACACCTTC
CDR3aa: CASTLTNDVVYGGGGYTF
d_gene: -
len: 18
j_gene: TRBJ1-2
v_gene: TRBV28
abundance: -

CDR3nt: TGTGCCAGCAGCTTAGTCCCTCTCCTGGAGACCCAGTACTTC
CDR3aa: CASSLVPLLETQYF
d_gene: -
len: 14
j_gene: TRBJ2-5
v_gene: TRBV7-8
abundance: -

CDR3nt: TGTGCCACCAGTGACCCCCTTTCCTACGAGCAGTACTTC
CDR3aa: CATSDPLSYEQYF
d_gene: -
len: 13
j_gene: TRBJ2-7
v_gene: TRBV24-1
abundance: -

CDR3nt: TGTGCCAGCAGCCAGGGATGGGGGAATTCACCCCTCCACTTT
CDR3aa: CASSQGWGNSPLHF
d_gene: -
len: 14
j_gene: TRBJ1-6
v_gene: TRBV3-1/TRBV3-2
abundance: many

CDR3nt: TGTGCCAGCAGACCTCTAGCGTCGGGCACAGATACGCAGTATTTT
CDR3aa: CASRPLASGTDTQYF
d_gene: -
len: 15
j_gene: TRBJ2-3
v_gene: TRBV6-5
abundance: -

CDR3nt: TGTGCCAGCAGCGTAGTATATACGGCGCAGGGATCCGGGGAGCTGTTTTTT
CDR3aa: CASSVVYTAQGSGELFF
d_gene: -
len: 17
j_gene: TRBJ2-2
v_gene: TRBV9
abundance: -

CDR3nt: TGTGCCAGCAGTCCTAGGGGACAGAGCTATGGCTACACCTTC
CDR3aa: CASSPRGQSYGYTF
d_gene: TRBD1
len: 14
j_gene: TRBJ1-2
v_gene: TRBV2
abundance: once

CDR3nt: TGTGCCAGCAATTTGAGAGGGGGTCCCAATTCACCCCTCCACTTT
CDR3aa: CASNLRGGPNSPLHF
d_gene: -
len: 15
j_gene: TRBJ1-6
v_gene: TRBV27
abundance: few

CDR3nt: TGTGCCAGCAGTGAAGCCATCCGGGGGGCTGGAGCTTTCTTT
CDR3aa: CASSEAIRGAGAFF
d_gene: -
len: 14
j_gene: TRBJ1-1
v_gene: TRBV2
abundance: -

CDR3nt: TGTGCCAGCAGCGCCGACTCACCGCGTAATGAAAAACTGTTTTTT
CDR3aa: CASSADSPRNEKLFF
d_gene: -
len: 15
j_gene: TRBJ1-4
v_gene: TRBV7-2
abundance: -

CDR3nt: TGTGCCATCAGTGAGTCGACAGGGCTTACCCAGTACTTC
CDR3aa: CAISESTGLTQYF
d_gene: TRBD1
len: 13
j_gene: TRBJ2-5
v_gene: TRBV10-3
abundance: -

CDR3nt: TGCGCCAGCAGCACCGGGACCCTCAATCAGCCCCAGCATTTT
CDR3aa: CASSTGTLNQPQHF
d_gene: -
len: 14
j_gene: TRBJ1-5
v_gene: TRBV5-1
abundance: few

CDR3nt: TGCGCCAGCAGTGAGTCAGGGGTTGAGCAGTACTTC
CDR3aa: CASSESGVEQYF
d_gene: -
len: 12
j_gene: TRBJ2-7
v_gene: TRBV10-2
abundance: once

CDR3nt: TGTGCCAGCAGCCGAATCCCGGGGGCGCAGGACACTGAAGCTTTCTTT
CDR3aa: CASSRIPGAQDTEAFF
d_gene: -
len: 16
j_gene: TRBJ1-1
v_gene: TRBV4-2
abundance: -

CDR3nt: TGTGCCACCAGCAGATCCCTCGGACAGCTTAGCAATCAGCCCCAGCATTTT
CDR3aa: CATSRSLGQLSNQPQHF
d_gene: -
len: 17
j_gene: TRBJ1-5
v_gene: TRBV15
abundance: -

CDR3nt: TGTGCCAGCAGCTTAGACACCTTGAACACTGAAGCTTTCTTT
CDR3aa: CASSLDTLNTEAFF
d_gene: -
len: 14
j_gene: TRBJ1-1
v_gene: TRBV7-6
abundance: -

CDR3nt: TGTGCCAGCAGCTCCGGGATTAACTATGGCTACACCTTC
CDR3aa: CASSSGINYGYTF
d_gene: -
len: 13
j_gene: TRBJ1-2
v_gene: TRBV9
abundance: -

CDR3nt: TGTGCCAGCAGCCCGGTTCGTGCGAACACTGAAGCTTTCTTT
CDR3aa: CASSPVRANTEAFF
d_gene: -
len: 14
j_gene: TRBJ1-1
v_gene: TRBV7-3
abundance: -

CDR3nt: TGTGCCAGTAGTATAGATCGATACAGGACAGCCCAGCCCCAGCATTTT
CDR3aa: CASSIDRYRTAQPQHF
d_gene: -
len: 16
j_gene: TRBJ1-5
v_gene: TRBV19
abundance: -

CDR3nt: TGTGCCAGTAGTATGGGACAGGGGAGGATCAATCAGCCCCAGCATTTT
CDR3aa: CASSMGQGRINQPQHF
d_gene: TRBD1
len: 16
j_gene: TRBJ1-5
v_gene: TRBV19
abundance: once

CDR3nt: TGCGCCAGCAGCTTGGAGGCCAGGTATTCCTACGAGCAGTACTTC
CDR3aa: CASSLEARYSYEQYF
d_gene: -
len: 15
j_gene: TRBJ2-7
v_gene: TRBV5-1
abundance: -

CDR3nt: TGCGCCAGCAGCGTTGATAGCAATCAGCCCCAGCATTTT
CDR3aa: CASSVDSNQPQHF
d_gene: -
len: 13
j_gene: TRBJ1-5
v_gene: TRBV5-1
abundance: -

CDR3nt: TGTGCCAGTAGTTCCCGACAGGGGGGGAGTCGTGGCTACACCTTC
CDR3aa: CASSSRQGGSRGYTF
d_gene: TRBD1
len: 15
j_gene: TRBJ1-2
v_gene: TRBV19
abundance: -

CDR3nt: TGCGCCAGCAGTGAGTCCACTAGCGGGAGGGGCCTGCAGTACTTC
CDR3aa: CASSESTSGRGLQYF
d_gene: TRBD2
len: 15
j_gene: TRBJ2-7
v_gene: TRBV10-1
abundance: -